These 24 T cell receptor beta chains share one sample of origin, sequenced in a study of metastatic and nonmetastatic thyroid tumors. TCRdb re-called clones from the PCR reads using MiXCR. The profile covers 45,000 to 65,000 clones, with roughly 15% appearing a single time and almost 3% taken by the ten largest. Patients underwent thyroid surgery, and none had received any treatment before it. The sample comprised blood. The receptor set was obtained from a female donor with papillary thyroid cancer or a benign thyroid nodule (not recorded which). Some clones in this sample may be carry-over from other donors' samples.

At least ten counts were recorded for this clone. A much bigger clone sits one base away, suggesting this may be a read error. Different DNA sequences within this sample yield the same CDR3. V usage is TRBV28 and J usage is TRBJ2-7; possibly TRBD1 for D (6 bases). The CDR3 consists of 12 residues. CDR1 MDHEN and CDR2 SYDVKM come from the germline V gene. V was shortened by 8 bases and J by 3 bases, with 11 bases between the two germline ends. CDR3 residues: CASQVRGYEQYF. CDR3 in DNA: TGTGCCAGCCAGGTCAGGGGCTACGAGCAGTACTTC.

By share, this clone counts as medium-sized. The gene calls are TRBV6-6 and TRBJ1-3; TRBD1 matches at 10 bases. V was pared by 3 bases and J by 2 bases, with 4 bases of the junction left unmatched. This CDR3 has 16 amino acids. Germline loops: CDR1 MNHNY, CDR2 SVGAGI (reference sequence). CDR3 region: CASSYPGQGAGNTIYF. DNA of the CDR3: TGTGCCAGCAGTTATCCTGGACAGGGGGCTGGAAACACCATATATTTT.

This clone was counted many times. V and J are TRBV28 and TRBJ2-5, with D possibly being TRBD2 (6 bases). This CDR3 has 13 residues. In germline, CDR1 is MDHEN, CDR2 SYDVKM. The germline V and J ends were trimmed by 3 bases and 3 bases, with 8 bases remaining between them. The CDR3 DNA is TGTGCCAGCAGTTTCTGGGGGGAAGAGACCCAGTACTTC. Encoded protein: CASSFWGEETQYF. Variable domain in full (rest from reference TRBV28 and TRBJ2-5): DVKVTQSSRYLVKRTGEKVFLECVQDMDHENMFWYRQDPGLGLRLIYFSYDVKMKEKGDIPEGYSVSREKKERFSLILESASTNQTSMYLCASSFWGEETQYFGPGTRLLVL.

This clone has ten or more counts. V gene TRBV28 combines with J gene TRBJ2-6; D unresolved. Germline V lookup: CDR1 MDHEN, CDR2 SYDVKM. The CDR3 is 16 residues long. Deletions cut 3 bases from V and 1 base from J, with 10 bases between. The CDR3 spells CASSFGPPSGANVLTF. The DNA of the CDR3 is TGTGCCAGCAGTTTTGGCCCCCCTTCTGGGGCCAACGTCCTGACTTTC.

The CDR3 spells CSAIRGDEFGEAFF. The CDR3 nucleotides read TGCAGTGCCATCAGGGGCGATGAATTTGGTGAAGCTTTCTTT. The V and J genes are TRBV20-1 and TRBJ1-1, with a tentative D call TRBD1 (6 bases). Germline V lookup: CDR1 DFQATT, CDR2 SNEGSKA (reference sequence). The CDR3 spans 14 residues. V was clipped by 6 bases and J by 7 bases, with 21 bases between them.

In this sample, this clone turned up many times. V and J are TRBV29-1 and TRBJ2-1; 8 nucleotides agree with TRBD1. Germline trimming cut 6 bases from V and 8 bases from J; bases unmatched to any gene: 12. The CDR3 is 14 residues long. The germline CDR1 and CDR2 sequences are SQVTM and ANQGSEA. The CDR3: CSVQTSRTGHEQFF. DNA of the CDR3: TGCAGCGTCCAAACGAGCCGGACAGGGCATGAGCAGTTCTTC.

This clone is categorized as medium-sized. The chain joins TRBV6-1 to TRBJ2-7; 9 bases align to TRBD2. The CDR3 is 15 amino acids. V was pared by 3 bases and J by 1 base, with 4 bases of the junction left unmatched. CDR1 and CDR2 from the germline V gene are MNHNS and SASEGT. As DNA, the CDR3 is TGTGCCAGCAGTGAGTCTAGCGGGACTTCCTACGAGCAGTACTTC. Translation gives CASSESSGTSYEQYF.

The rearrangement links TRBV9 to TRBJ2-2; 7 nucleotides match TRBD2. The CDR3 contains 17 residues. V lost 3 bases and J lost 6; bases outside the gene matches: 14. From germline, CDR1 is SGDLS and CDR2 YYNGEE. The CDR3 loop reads CASSANPGLSGSGELFF. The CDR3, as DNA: TGTGCCAGCAGCGCCAACCCGGGACTATCGGGATCCGGGGAGCTGTTTTTT.

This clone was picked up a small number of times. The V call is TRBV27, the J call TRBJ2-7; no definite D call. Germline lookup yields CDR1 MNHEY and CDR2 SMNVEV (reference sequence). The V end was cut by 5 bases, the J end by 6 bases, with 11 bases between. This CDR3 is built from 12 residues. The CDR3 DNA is TGTGCCAGCAGTCATACTACTGGCGAGCAGTACTTC. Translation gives CASSHTTGEQYF.

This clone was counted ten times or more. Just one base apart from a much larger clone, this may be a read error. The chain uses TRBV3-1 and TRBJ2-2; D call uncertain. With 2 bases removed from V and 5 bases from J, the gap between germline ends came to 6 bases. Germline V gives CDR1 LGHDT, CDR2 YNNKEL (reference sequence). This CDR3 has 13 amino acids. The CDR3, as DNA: TGTGCCAGCAGCCAATTGGATACCGGGGAGCTGTTTTTT. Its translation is CASSQLDTGELFF.

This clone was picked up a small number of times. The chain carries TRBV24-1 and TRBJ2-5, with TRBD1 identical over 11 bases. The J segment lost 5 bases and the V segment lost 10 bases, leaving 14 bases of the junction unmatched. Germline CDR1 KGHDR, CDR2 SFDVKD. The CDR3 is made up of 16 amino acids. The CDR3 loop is CATIDWTGGAEETQYF. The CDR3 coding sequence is TGTGCCACTATTGATTGGACAGGGGGCGCCGAGGAGACCCAGTACTTC.

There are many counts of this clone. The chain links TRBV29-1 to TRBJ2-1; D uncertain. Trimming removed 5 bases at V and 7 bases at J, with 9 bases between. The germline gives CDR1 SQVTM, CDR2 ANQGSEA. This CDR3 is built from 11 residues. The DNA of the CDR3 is TGCAGCGTTAGGTCTTCTAATGAGCAGTTCTTC. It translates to CSVRSSNEQFF.

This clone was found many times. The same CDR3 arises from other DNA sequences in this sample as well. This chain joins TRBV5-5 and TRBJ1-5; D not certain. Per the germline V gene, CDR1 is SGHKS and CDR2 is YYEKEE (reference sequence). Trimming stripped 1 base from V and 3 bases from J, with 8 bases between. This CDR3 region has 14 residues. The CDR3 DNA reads TGTGCCAGCAGCTTGACAAATAACAATCAGCCCCAGCATTTT. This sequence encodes CASSLTNNNQPQHF.

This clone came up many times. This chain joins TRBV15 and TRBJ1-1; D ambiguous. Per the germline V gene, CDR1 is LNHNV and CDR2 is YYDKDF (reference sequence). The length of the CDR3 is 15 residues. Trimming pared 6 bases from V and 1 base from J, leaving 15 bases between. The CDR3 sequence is CATRGSGSPNTEAFF. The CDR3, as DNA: TGTGCCACCAGAGGTTCGGGCAGTCCGAACACTGAAGCTTTCTTT.

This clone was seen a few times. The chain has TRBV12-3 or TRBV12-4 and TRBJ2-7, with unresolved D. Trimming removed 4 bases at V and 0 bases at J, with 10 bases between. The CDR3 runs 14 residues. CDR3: CASSYIALSYEQYF. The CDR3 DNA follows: TGTGCCAGCAGTTATATCGCCCTCTCCTACGAGCAGTACTTC.

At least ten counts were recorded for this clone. CDR3 nucleotide sequence: TGTGCCAGCAGGGTCTACTATGGCTACACCTTC. Residues: CASRVYYGYTF. This chain joins TRBV6-1 and TRBJ1-2, with D hard to call. Germline CDR1 reads MNHNS; CDR2 reads SASEGT. This CDR3 is 11 amino acids long. V was trimmed by 6 bases and J by 3 bases, leaving 5 bases between them.

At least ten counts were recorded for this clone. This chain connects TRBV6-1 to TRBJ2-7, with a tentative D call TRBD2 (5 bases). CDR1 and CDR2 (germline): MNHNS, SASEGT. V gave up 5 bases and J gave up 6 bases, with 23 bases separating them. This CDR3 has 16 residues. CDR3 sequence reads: CASSSRGGSIPPEQYF. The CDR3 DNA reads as TGTGCCAGCAGTTCCCGGGGTGGGAGTATTCCCCCCGAGCAGTACTTC.

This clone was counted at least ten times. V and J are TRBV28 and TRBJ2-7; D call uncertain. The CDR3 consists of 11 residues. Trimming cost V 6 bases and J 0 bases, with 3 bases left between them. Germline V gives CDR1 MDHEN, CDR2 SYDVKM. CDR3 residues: CASRNSYEQYF. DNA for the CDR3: TGTGCCAGCAGGAACTCCTACGAGCAGTACTTC.

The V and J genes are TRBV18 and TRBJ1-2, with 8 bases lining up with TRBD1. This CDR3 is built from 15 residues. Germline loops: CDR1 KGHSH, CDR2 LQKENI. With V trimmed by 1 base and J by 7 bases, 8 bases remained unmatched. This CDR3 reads CASSPQRGTGGGYTF. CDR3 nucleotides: TGTGCCAGCTCACCACAGAGGGGGACAGGTGGTGGCTACACCTTC. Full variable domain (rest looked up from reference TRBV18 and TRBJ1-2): NAGVMQNPRHLVRRRGQEARLRCSPMKGHSHVYWYRQLPEEGLKFMVYLQKENIIDESGMPKERFSAEFPKEGPSILRIQQVVRGDSAAYFCASSPQRGTGGGYTFGSGTRLTVV.

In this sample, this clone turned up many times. For the CDR3, the DNA is TGTGCCAGCACTGGCGGGGGCTCCTTTTCCTACGAGCAGTACTTC. Protein sequence: CASTGGGSFSYEQYF. The gene calls are TRBV28 and TRBJ2-7; the D gene is possibly TRBD2 (7 bases). The CDR3 extends over 15 amino acids. CDR1 and CDR2 (germline): MDHEN, SYDVKM. The V and J ends lost 7 bases and 1 base respectively, with 17 bases between them.

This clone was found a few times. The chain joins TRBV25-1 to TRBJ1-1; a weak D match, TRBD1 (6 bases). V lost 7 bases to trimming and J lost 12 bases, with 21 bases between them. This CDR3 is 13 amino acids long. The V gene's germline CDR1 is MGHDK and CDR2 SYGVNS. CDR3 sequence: CASIESRTGKSFF. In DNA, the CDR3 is TGTGCCAGCATTGAGTCCCGAACAGGGAAATCTTTCTTT.

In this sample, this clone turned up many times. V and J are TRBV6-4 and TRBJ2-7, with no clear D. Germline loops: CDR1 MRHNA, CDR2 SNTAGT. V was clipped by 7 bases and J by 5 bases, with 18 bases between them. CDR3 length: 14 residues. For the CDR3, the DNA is TGTGCCAGCAACATTGAGGACCCACCAGACGAGCAGTACTTC. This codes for CASNIEDPPDEQYF.

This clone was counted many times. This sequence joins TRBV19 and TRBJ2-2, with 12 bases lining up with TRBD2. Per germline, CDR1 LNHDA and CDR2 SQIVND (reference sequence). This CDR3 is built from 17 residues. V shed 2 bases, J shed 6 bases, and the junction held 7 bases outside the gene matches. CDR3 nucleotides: TGTGCCAGTAGTATATTGTCTAGCGGGAGGGATTCCGGGGAGCTGTTTTTT. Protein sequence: CASSILSSGRDSGELFF.

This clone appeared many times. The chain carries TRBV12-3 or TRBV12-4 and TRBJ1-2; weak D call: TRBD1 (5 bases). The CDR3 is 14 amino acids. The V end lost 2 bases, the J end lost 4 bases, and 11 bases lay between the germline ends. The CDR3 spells CASSLRGASYGYTF. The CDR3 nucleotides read TGTGCCAGCAGTTTAAGGGGAGCAAGCTATGGCTACACCTTC.